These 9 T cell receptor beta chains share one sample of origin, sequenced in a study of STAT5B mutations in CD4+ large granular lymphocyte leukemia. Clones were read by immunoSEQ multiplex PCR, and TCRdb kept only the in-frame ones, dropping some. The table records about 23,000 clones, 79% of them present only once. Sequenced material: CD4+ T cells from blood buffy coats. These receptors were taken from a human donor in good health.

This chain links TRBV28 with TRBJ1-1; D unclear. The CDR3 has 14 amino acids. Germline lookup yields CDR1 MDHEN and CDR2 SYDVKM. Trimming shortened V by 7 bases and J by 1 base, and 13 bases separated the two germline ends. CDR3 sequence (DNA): TGTGCCAGCAAAGATCACCAGGAGAACACTGAAGCTTTCTTT. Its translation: CASKDHQENTEAFF.

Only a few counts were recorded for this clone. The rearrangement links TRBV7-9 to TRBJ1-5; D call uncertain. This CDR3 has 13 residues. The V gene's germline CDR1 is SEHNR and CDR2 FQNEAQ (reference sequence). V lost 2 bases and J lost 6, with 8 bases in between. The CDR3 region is CASSLQAGQPQHF. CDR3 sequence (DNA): TGTGCCAGCAGCTTACAGGCAGGTCAGCCCCAGCATTTT.

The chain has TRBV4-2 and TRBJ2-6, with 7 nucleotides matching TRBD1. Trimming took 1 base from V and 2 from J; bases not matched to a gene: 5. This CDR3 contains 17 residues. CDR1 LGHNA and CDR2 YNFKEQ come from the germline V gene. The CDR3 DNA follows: TGTGCCAGCAGCCAAGTACTCACAGGGGCTGGGGCCAACGTCCTGACTTTC. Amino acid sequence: CASSQVLTGAGANVLTF.

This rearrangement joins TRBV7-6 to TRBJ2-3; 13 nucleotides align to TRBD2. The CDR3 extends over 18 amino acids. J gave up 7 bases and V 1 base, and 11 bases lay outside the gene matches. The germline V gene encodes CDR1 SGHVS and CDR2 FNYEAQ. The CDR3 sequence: CASSLGVRLAGGPNTQYF. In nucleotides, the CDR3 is TGTGCCAGCAGCTTAGGGGTCAGACTAGCGGGAGGCCCAAATACGCAGTATTTT.

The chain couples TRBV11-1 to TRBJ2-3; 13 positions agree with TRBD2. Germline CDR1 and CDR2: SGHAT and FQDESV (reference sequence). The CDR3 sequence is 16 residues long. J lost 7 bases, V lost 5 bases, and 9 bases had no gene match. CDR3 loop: CASSPWVTSGRNTQYF. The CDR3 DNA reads TGTGCCAGCAGCCCATGGGTGACTAGCGGGAGGAATACGCAGTATTTT. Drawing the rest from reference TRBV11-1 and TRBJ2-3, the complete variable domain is EAEVAQSPRYKITEKSQAVAFWCDPISGHATLYWYRQILGQGPELLVQFQDESVVDDSQLPKDRFSAERLKGVDSTLKIQPAELGDSAMYLCASSPWVTSGRNTQYFGPGTRLTVL.

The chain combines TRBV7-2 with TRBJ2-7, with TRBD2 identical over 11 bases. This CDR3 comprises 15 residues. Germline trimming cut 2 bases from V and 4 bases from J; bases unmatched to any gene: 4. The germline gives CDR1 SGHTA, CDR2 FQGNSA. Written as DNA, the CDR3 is TGTGCCAGCAGCTTATCGGGACTAGCGGCGTACGAGCAGTACTTC. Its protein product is CASSLSGLAAYEQYF.

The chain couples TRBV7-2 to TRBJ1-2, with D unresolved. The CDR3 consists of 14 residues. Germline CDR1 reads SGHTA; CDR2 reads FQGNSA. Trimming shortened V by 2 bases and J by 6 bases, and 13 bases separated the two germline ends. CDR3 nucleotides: TGTGCCAGCAGCTTATCGACGGATCTTGATGGCTACACCTTC. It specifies CASSLSTDLDGYTF.

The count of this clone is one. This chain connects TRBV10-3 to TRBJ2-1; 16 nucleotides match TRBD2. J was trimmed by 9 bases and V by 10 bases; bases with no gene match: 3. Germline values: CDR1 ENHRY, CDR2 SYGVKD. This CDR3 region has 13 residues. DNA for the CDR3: TGTGCCACCGGGACTAGCGGGAGGGGTGAGCAGTTCTTC. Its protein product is CATGTSGRGEQFF.

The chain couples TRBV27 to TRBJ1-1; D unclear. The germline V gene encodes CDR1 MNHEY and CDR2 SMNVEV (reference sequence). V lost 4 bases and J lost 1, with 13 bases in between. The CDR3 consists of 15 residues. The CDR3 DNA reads TGTGCCAGCAGTTCGGTCACTGGGAAGAACACTGAAGCTTTCTTT. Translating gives CASSSVTGKNTEAFF.